Only a few counts were recorded for the clone carrying this TCR beta chain. What it binds is not known. These data originate in a study of blood T cells in healthy people across ages. Germline CDR1 and CDR2: MNHNS and SASEGT. Trimming took off 0 bases at V and 4 bases at J, with 11 bases between the two ends. CDR3 length: 15 residues. Then a second PCR, running about 6 to 11 cycles, was carried out with a sample-barcoded 5' primer and a J-beta primer mix. Each CDR3 protein is one row after TCRdb ran MiXCR on the 5' RACE reads. The sample has over a million distinct CDR3 sequences, about 43% seen once. The study, taken as a whole, reports: Per million T cells, the diversity of TCR beta decreased roughly linearly as age advanced.

Sequences were obtained from blood. The chain employs TRBV6-1 and TRBJ2-3; a weak D match, TRBD1 (5 bases). This TCR was recovered from a woman aged 18 to 35 in good health. The CDR3 DNA is TGTGCCAGCAGTGAAGCGACAACAGGCTCAGATACGCAGTATTTT. This gives the protein CASSEATTGSDTQYF.